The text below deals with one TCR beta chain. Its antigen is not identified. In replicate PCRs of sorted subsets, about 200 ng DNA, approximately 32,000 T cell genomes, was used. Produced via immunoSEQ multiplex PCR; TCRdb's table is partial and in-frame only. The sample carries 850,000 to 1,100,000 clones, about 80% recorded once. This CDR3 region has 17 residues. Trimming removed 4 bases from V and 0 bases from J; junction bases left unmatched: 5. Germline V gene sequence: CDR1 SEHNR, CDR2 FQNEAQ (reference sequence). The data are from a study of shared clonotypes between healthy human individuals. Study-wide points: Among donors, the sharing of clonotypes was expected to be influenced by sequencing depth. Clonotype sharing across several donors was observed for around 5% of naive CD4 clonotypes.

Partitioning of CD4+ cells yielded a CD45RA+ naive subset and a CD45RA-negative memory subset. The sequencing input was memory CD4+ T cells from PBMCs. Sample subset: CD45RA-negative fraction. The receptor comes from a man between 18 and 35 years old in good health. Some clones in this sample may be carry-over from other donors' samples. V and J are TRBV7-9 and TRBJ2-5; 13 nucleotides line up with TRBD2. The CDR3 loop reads CASSSGLAGMYQETQYF. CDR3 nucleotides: TGTGCCAGCAGCTCGGGACTAGCGGGAATGTACCAAGAGACCCAGTACTTC.